Presented here are 27 T cell receptor beta chains from one specimen sequenced in a study of cytomegalovirus exposure and HLA in healthy donors. Primers: 60 Vbeta forward and 13 Jbeta reverse. Sequencing was performed with immunoSEQ multiplex PCR; in TCRdb, only in-frame clones are kept and a portion is missing. Among about 180,000 clones listed, around 80% were seen once. The sequencing sample was made of PBMCs. The receptors here all came from a man in his forties in good health and CMV-seronegative.

This clone has only a few counts. V and J are TRBV30 and TRBJ1-1; the D is unclear. CDR1 GTSNPN and CDR2 SVGIG come from the germline V gene (reference sequence). CDR3 length equals 14 residues. The ends were cut back, 1 base at V and 5 bases at J, with 14 bases in the middle. This CDR3 is CAWSAPPQRTEAFF. The CDR3 region has the DNA TGTGCCTGGAGTGCTCCCCCTCAGCGGACTGAAGCTTTCTTT.

The chain carries TRBV29-1 and TRBJ2-7; 7 nucleotides align to TRBD1. Trimming removed 4 bases from V and 6 bases from J; junction bases left unmatched: 12. The length of the CDR3 is 14 residues. Germline V CDR1 and CDR2: SQVTM, ANQGSEA. DNA for the CDR3: TGCAGCGTTGGAGGGGGCAGGGAATTTGTCGAGCAGTACTTC. The encoded protein is CSVGGGREFVEQYF.

This chain joins TRBV27 and TRBJ1-1, with TRBD1 as a possible D gene (5 bases). The CDR3 is made up of 13 amino acids. Per the germline V gene, CDR1 is MNHEY and CDR2 is SMNVEV (reference sequence). V was pared by 6 bases and J by 5 bases, with 13 bases between. This chain's CDR3 is CASSRGGKTEAFF. In nucleotides, the CDR3 is TGTGCCAGCAGCCGGGGGGGAAAGACTGAAGCTTTCTTT.

This clone was counted a single time. The sample has other DNA sequences that encode this CDR3 too. The chain combines TRBV30 with TRBJ2-5, with a tentative D call TRBD1 (6 bases). V lost 1 base and J 0 bases, leaving 9 bases between the germline ends. The CDR3 covers 14 residues. Germline CDR1 and CDR2: GTSNPN and SVGIG (reference sequence). The CDR3 reads CAWSEQGYQETQYF. Written as DNA, the CDR3 is TGTGCCTGGAGTGAGCAGGGGTACCAAGAGACCCAGTACTTC.

This chain uses TRBV6-5 with TRBJ2-5; the match to TRBD1 covers 11 bases. This CDR3 contains 15 residues. Trimming cost V 6 bases and J 3 bases; bases outside gene matches: 6. In germline, CDR1 is MNHEY, CDR2 SVGAGI. As DNA, the CDR3 is TGTGCCAGCAGCCATCGGGACAGGGGGAAAGAGACCCAGTACTTC. Protein: CASSHRDRGKETQYF.

This clone was seen just once. V gene TRBV25-1 combines with J gene TRBJ1-3, with a tentative D call TRBD1 (6 bases). The CDR3 covers 15 residues. The V end was cut by 4 bases, the J end by 5 bases, with 15 bases between. CDR1 and CDR2 from the germline V gene are MGHDK and SYGVNS. CDR3 sequence (DNA): TGTGCCAGCAGTGCTTCCGGGGGGCAGAGAAACACCATATATTTT. It is translated as CASSASGGQRNTIYF.

This clone was counted a single time. Written as DNA, the CDR3 is TGTGCCAGCAGCGAGGAGAGCTCCTACAATGAGCAGTTCTTC. It is translated as CASSEESSYNEQFF. V and J are TRBV7-9 and TRBJ2-1; no firm D call. The CDR3 length is 14 residues. CDR1 and CDR2 (germline): SEHNR, FQNEAQ (reference sequence). Between the trimmed V and J ends, which lost 5 bases and 0 bases, there was a span of 8 bases.

The chain couples TRBV7-9 to TRBJ1-1; D ambiguous. The germline gives CDR1 SEHNR, CDR2 FQNEAQ (reference sequence). Deletions cut 1 base from V and 2 bases from J, with 5 bases between. The CDR3 covers 13 residues. The CDR3 DNA sequence: TGTGCCAGCAGCTTAGGCGAAAACACTGAAGCTTTCTTT. Translating gives CASSLGENTEAFF.

This clone was seen only once. The chain employs TRBV9 and TRBJ2-1; D perhaps matches TRBD1 (6 bases). This CDR3 contains 13 residues. Trimming left V 2 bases short and J 6 bases short, with 9 bases between. Germline assignment: CDR1 SGDLS and CDR2 YYNGEE. CDR3 loop: CASSVGQLNEQFF. Here the CDR3 DNA reads TGTGCCAGCAGCGTTGGACAGCTCAATGAGCAGTTCTTC.

The J gene is TRBJ2-1, the V gene TRBV5-1; D call uncertain. V was trimmed by 3 bases and J by 8 bases, leaving 6 bases between them. The CDR3 extends over 11 amino acids. CDR1 SGHRS and CDR2 YFSETQ come from the germline V gene. The CDR3: CASSWAHEQFF. Here the CDR3 DNA reads TGCGCCAGCAGCTGGGCGCATGAGCAGTTCTTC.

The chain uses TRBV7-2 and TRBJ1-3, with TRBD1 identical over 8 bases. Germline lookup yields CDR1 SGHTA and CDR2 FQGNSA. The CDR3 has 17 residues. Trimming took 4 bases from V and 3 from J; bases not matched to a gene: 11. The CDR3 is CASSSWDRRPLGNTIYF. In DNA, the CDR3 is TGTGCCAGCAGCTCATGGGACAGGAGGCCACTTGGAAACACCATATATTTT.

The chain links TRBV27 to TRBJ2-1; D gene ambiguous. Germline CDR1 MNHEY, CDR2 SMNVEV (reference sequence). The CDR3 is 15 residues long. V was shortened by 3 bases and J by 3 bases, with 12 bases between the two germline ends. In DNA, the CDR3 is TGTGCCAGCAGTTTTACACAGACCTTCTACAATGAGCAGTTCTTC. Encoded protein: CASSFTQTFYNEQFF.

This clone was found once. V gene TRBV5-1 combines with J gene TRBJ2-1, with TRBD1 as a possible D gene (6 bases). Germline CDR1 SGHRS, CDR2 YFSETQ. The CDR3 has 14 amino acids. V was clipped by 5 bases and J by 6 bases, with 15 bases between them. CDR3 amino acids: CASRLTGMGNEQFF. The CDR3 coding sequence is TGCGCCAGCAGGTTGACAGGTATGGGCAATGAGCAGTTCTTC.

The rearrangement joins TRBV13 to TRBJ1-2; TRBD1 aligns across 7 bases. The CDR3 has 13 residues. Trimming took 5 bases from V and 3 from J; bases not matched to a gene: 3. The germline V gene has CDR1 PRHDT and CDR2 FYEKMQ (reference sequence). CDR3 DNA sequence: TGTGCCAGCAGCGTACAGGGGTACTATGGCTACACCTTC. This translates into CASSVQGYYGYTF.

This CDR3 is CASSDRGRTGASREQYF. The CDR3 bases are TGTGCCAGCAGTGACCGTGGGAGGACAGGGGCCTCCCGCGAGCAGTACTTC. This chain joins TRBV6-1 and TRBJ2-7; 9 nucleotides line up with TRBD1. Germline lookup yields CDR1 MNHNS and CDR2 SASEGT. The CDR3 runs 17 residues. V lost 3 bases to trimming and J lost 6 bases; unmatched junction nucleotides: 15.

This sequence joins TRBV15 and TRBJ1-5, with 9 bases matching TRBD1. Unmatched junction bases numbered 3, after V lost 5 bases and J lost 1 base. This CDR3 has 15 amino acids. CDR1 and CDR2 (germline): LNHNV, YYDKDF (reference sequence). In DNA form, the CDR3 reads TGTGCCACCAGCCAACAGGGGGCGAGCAATCAGCCCCAGCATTTT. As protein: CATSQQGASNQPQHF.

The chain has TRBV7-2 and TRBJ1-2; no firm D call. Germline V gene lookup returns CDR1 SGHTA and CDR2 FQGNSA. The V gene lost 7 bases and the J gene lost 2 bases, with 14 bases spanning the gap. The CDR3 is 14 amino acids. The CDR3 loop reads CASTQYGVNYGYTF. The CDR3 nucleotides are TGTGCCAGCACCCAATACGGGGTGAACTATGGCTACACCTTC.

The sample holds a few counts of this clone. This CDR3 reads CASSGPGDELDTQYF. The DNA of the CDR3 is TGTGCCAGCAGTGGTCCGGGAGACGAGCTTGATACCCAGTACTTC. This rearrangement joins TRBV6-5 to TRBJ2-5; a possible D gene is TRBD2 (6 bases). The CDR3 contains 15 residues. Trimming shortened V by 5 bases and J by 8 bases, and 21 bases separated the two germline ends. Germline V gene data show CDR1 as MNHEY and CDR2 as SVGAGI.

The chain recombines TRBV5-6 with TRBJ2-1; no clear D gene. CDR3 length: 15 amino acids. Germline-derived CDR1 and CDR2 are SGHDT and YYEEEE. V gave up 4 bases and J gave up 4 bases, with 15 bases separating them. The CDR3 DNA follows: TGTGCCAGCAGCCTTTTAGTGTCGGGTTACAATGAGCAGTTCTTC. Protein sequence: CASSLLVSGYNEQFF.

The V gene is TRBV7-9, the J gene TRBJ1-4; D is possibly TRBD1 (5 bases). The germline V and J ends were trimmed by 5 bases and 7 bases, with 17 bases remaining between them. Germline V lookup: CDR1 SEHNR, CDR2 FQNEAQ (reference sequence). This CDR3 has 15 residues. The CDR3 loop reads CASSPYGGKGEKLFF. As DNA, the CDR3 is TGTGCCAGCAGCCCGTACGGGGGGAAGGGTGAAAAACTGTTTTTT.

The chain links TRBV5-6 to TRBJ2-4; possibly TRBD1 for D (5 bases). The CDR3 length is 15 residues. Germline CDR1 and CDR2: SGHDT and YYEEEE. V was clipped by 4 bases and J by 1 base, with 12 bases between them. CDR3 coding DNA: TGTGCCAGCAGCGGTCTGACAGTTGCCAAAAACATTCAGTACTTC. Its protein product is CASSGLTVAKNIQYF.

The sample holds one count of this clone. The chain recombines TRBV27 with TRBJ2-7; TRBD1 matches at 7 bases. Germline V gene data show CDR1 as MNHEY and CDR2 as SMNVEV (reference sequence). V lost 5 bases, J lost 3 bases, and 7 bases stayed unmatched. This CDR3 has 14 residues. CDR3 sequence reads: CASSPPGQSYEQYF. The CDR3, as DNA: TGTGCCAGCAGTCCCCCGGGACAGAGCTACGAGCAGTACTTC.

The CDR3 bases are TGTGCCAGCTCACCTGCCGGGGACAATGAGCAGTTCTTC. This sequence encodes CASSPAGDNEQFF. V is TRBV18 and J is TRBJ2-1; D may be TRBD2 (5 bases). Germline CDR1 is KGHSH and CDR2 is LQKENI. With 3 bases removed from V and 5 bases from J, the gap between germline ends came to 8 bases. CDR3 length: 13 residues.

This rearrangement joins TRBV5-4 to TRBJ2-7; 7 nucleotides align to TRBD1. This CDR3 is built from 13 residues. Germline CDR1 is SGHNT and CDR2 is YYREEE (reference sequence). The junction had 3 bases not matched to a gene; V was cut back by 3 bases and J by 3 bases. In nucleotides, the CDR3 is TGTGCCAGCAGCTCCCGGGACAGCTACGAGCAGTACTTC. Translated: CASSSRDSYEQYF. Together with reference TRBV5-4 and TRBJ2-7, the CDR3 gives the full variable domain: ETGVTQSPTHLIKTRGQQVTLRCSSQSGHNTVSWYQQALGQGPQFIFQYYREEENGRGNFPPRFSGLQFPNYSSELNVNALELDDSALYLCASSSRDSYEQYFGPGTRLTVT.

J is TRBJ2-7 and V is TRBV12-5; perhaps TRBD1 as D (5 bases). Germline CDR1 reads LGHNT; CDR2 reads FRNRAP. The CDR3 totals 13 residues. V lost 8 bases and J 4 bases, leaving 15 bases between the germline ends. CDR3 sequence: CASSWAGNYEQYF. The CDR3 coding sequence is TGTGCTAGTAGCTGGGCAGGGAATTACGAGCAGTACTTC. The entire variable domain, with the rest obtained from reference TRBV12-5 and TRBJ2-7, is as follows: DARVTQTPRHKVTEMGQEVTMRCQPILGHNTVFWYRQTMMQGLELLAYFRNRAPLDDSGMPKDRFSAEMPDATLATLKIQPSEPRDSAVYFCASSWAGNYEQYFGPGTRLTVT.

This clone was counted only a few times. The sample carries other DNA sequences with the same CDR3. The V gene is TRBV18, the J gene TRBJ1-1; D is undetermined. The V gene lost 6 bases and the J gene lost 1 base, with 9 bases spanning the gap. The germline V gene has CDR1 KGHSH and CDR2 LQKENI. The CDR3 has 13 residues. CDR3 residues: CASSLGENTEAFF. DNA of the CDR3: TGTGCCAGCTCGCTCGGGGAGAACACTGAAGCTTTCTTT.

The chain combines TRBV19 with TRBJ1-6; tentatively, D is TRBD1 (5 bases). Germline V gene lookup returns CDR1 LNHDA and CDR2 SQIVND (reference sequence). The V and J ends lost 3 bases and 5 bases respectively, with 8 bases between them. CDR3 size: 14 residues. CDR3 coding DNA: TGTGCCAGTAGTATCCGGGGGAATAATTCACCCCTCCACTTT. Translating it yields CASSIRGNNSPLHF. The full variable domain, rest sourced from reference TRBV19 and TRBJ1-6, is DGGITQSPKYLFRKEGQNVTLSCEQNLNHDAMYWYRQDPGQGLRLIYYSQIVNDFQKGDIAEGYSVSREKKESFPLTVTSAQKNPTAFYLCASSIRGNNSPLHFGNGTRLTVT.